This T cell receptor (beta chain) was observed in a study of early T cells in non-severe SARS-CoV-2 infection. Study observations and caveats: Comparison of clonotypes with VDJdb favored anti-spike CD8 responses while missing private and CD4 specificities.

This clonotype showed up many times. Its antigen is still unknown. Each cDNA molecule carried a unique molecular identifier. TCRdb used MiXCR to reprocess the 5' RACE reads, holding one entry per CDR3 protein. The sample carries tens of thousands of distinct CDR3 sequences, 8.5% to 10% recorded once. This CDR3 comprises 14 residues. The germline CDR1 and CDR2 sequences are MNHEY and SVGAGI. J was trimmed by 3 bases and V by 2 bases; bases with no gene match: 4. The sample consisted of whole blood. The genes are TRBV6-5 and TRBJ2-7; TRBD1 matches at 7 bases. The sequence was obtained from an adult who was a healthcare worker with PCR-confirmed SARS-CoV-2 infection or an uninfected control (not recorded which). CDR3 amino acids: CASSYGTDNYEQYF. Here the CDR3 DNA reads TGTGCCAGCAGTTACGGGACAGATAACTACGAGCAGTACTTC.